What follows are 23 T cell receptor beta chains derived from one specimen sequenced in a study of CD8 T cells in ankylosing spondylitis. Study-level points and caveats: Seemingly distinctive of ankylosing spondylitis blood was a TCR beta motif formed by eight highly homologous variants.

Via MiXCR, TCRdb re-called the 5' RACE reads, giving one row per CDR3 protein. The sample includes approximately 400,000 distinct CDR3 sequences, roughly a sixth seen only once; the top ten take 1%. For these TCRs, the target antigens are not known. The sample comprised blood, either unsorted or a sorted T cell fraction (not recorded which). The receptors derive from a male donor with ankylosing spondylitis.

This clonotype has a count of ten or more. The chain carries TRBV29-1 and TRBJ2-1, with 9 bases that match TRBD1. The CDR3 consists of 11 residues. In germline, CDR1 is SQVTM, CDR2 ANQGSEA. The trim removed 0 bases at V and 15 bases at J, leaving 3 bases unmatched. CDR3 sequence (DNA): TGCAGCGTTGAAGAGGGGACAGGGCCGTTCTTC. Protein product: CSVEEGTGPFF.

This clonotype was found a few times. The chain combines TRBV12-5 with TRBJ2-5; tentative D call: TRBD1 (6 bases). CDR1 is LGHNT and CDR2 is FRNRAP in the germline V gene. The V gene lost 6 bases and the J gene lost 5 bases, with 16 bases spanning the gap. This CDR3 is 14 amino acids long. The CDR3, as DNA: TGTGCTAGTGGCCCTACCGGGACAAGGGAGACCCAGTACTTC. This encodes CASGPTGTRETQYF.

This chain joins TRBV20-1 and TRBJ2-3, with 9 positions matching TRBD1. The germline CDR1 and CDR2 sequences are DFQATT and SNEGSKA (reference sequence). The length of the CDR3 is 15 residues. Unmatched junction bases numbered 11, after V lost 6 bases and J lost 4 bases. CDR3 sequence: CSALFQQGAADTQYF. The CDR3 DNA sequence: TGCAGTGCCCTCTTCCAACAGGGGGCCGCAGATACGCAGTATTTT.

This clonotype was found a few times. The J gene is TRBJ2-2, the V gene TRBV27; 11 nucleotides align to TRBD1. CDR1 and CDR2 (germline): MNHEY, SMNVEV (reference sequence). The V gene end was trimmed by 6 bases and the J gene end by 6 bases; junction bases not matched to a gene: 6. CDR3 size: 15 residues. The CDR3 region is CASRQDRGRSGELFF. CDR3 sequence (DNA): TGTGCCAGCAGACAGGACAGGGGGCGATCCGGGGAGCTGTTTTTT.

This clonotype was found a few times. V gene TRBV11-2 combines with J gene TRBJ2-1; TRBD2 matches 9 bases. Germline CDR1 SGHAT, CDR2 FQNNGV. CDR3 length: 16 residues. Unmatched junction bases numbered 13, after V lost 7 bases and J lost 6 bases. CDR3 in amino acids: CASNRIGGRALNEQFF. The CDR3 DNA is TGTGCCAGCAACCGTATAGGCGGGAGGGCCCTCAATGAGCAGTTCTTC.

This clonotype was observed at least ten times. The chain is built from TRBV5-1 and TRBJ2-3; D perhaps matches TRBD2 (6 bases). V gave up 6 bases and J gave up 2 bases, with 13 bases separating them. Germline assignment: CDR1 SGHRS and CDR2 YFSETQ. CDR3 length: 14 residues. The CDR3: CASTERVPTDTQYF. CDR3 nucleotide sequence: TGCGCCAGCACCGAGCGGGTACCCACAGATACGCAGTATTTT.

This clonotype was seen many times. The chain couples TRBV10-3 to TRBJ1-6; 8 nucleotides line up with TRBD1. With 3 bases clipped from V and 5 bases from J, the junction kept 3 bases outside the gene matches. The length of the CDR3 is 15 residues. CDR1 is ENHRY and CDR2 is SYGVKD in the germline V gene. CDR3 coding DNA: TGTGCCATCAGTGAAACAGGGGGGAATAATTCACCCCTCCACTTT. It is translated as CAISETGGNNSPLHF.

This clonotype was recorded at least ten times. This chain links TRBV11-2 with TRBJ1-1; D is perhaps TRBD1 (5 bases). This CDR3 comprises 14 residues. Between the trimmed V and J ends, which lost 2 bases and 2 bases, there was a span of 9 bases. CDR1 is SGHAT and CDR2 is FQNNGV in the germline V gene. The CDR3 is CASSLSRANTEAFF. For the CDR3, the DNA is TGTGCCAGCAGCTTAAGCAGGGCCAACACTGAAGCTTTCTTT.

The chain employs TRBV25-1 and TRBJ2-5; D possibly uses TRBD1 or TRBD2 (5 bases each). V shed 3 bases and J shed 3 bases, with 11 bases lying between them. Germline V CDR1 and CDR2: MGHDK, SYGVNS. The length of the CDR3 is 14 residues. CDR3 DNA: TGTGCCAGCAGTGAGTCGTGGGGGAAAGAGACCCAGTACTTC. This codes for CASSESWGKETQYF.

J is TRBJ2-7 and V is TRBV18; 11 bases match TRBD2. J lost 2 bases, V lost 5 bases, and 5 bases had no gene match. CDR3 length: 15 amino acids. Germline V CDR1 and CDR2: KGHSH, LQKENI. CDR3 sequence reads: CASSSSGGFTYEQYF. CDR3 in DNA: TGTGCCAGCTCATCTAGCGGGGGGTTCACCTACGAGCAGTACTTC.

The rearrangement joins TRBV6-2 or TRBV6-3 to TRBJ2-2, with TRBD1 matching 11 bases. V lost 7 bases to trimming and J lost 7 bases; unmatched junction nucleotides: 8. Germline CDR1 and CDR2: MNHEY and SVGEGT. The CDR3 has 15 amino acids. The CDR3 coding sequence is TGTGCCAGCACCAGGGACAGGGGGTTCGGCGGGGAGCTGTTTTTT. This encodes CASTRDRGFGGELFF.

This clonotype appeared a few times. The genes are TRBV7-9 and TRBJ1-5, with 9 bases aligning to TRBD1. J was trimmed by 5 bases and V by 5 bases; bases with no gene match: 7. CDR3 length equals 15 residues. Per the germline V gene, CDR1 is SEHNR and CDR2 is FQNEAQ (reference sequence). The DNA for the CDR3 is TGTGCCAGCAGCCCGGGACAGGGTCCGCATCAGCCCCAGCATTTT. Its translation is CASSPGQGPHQPQHF.

The chain couples TRBV2 to TRBJ1-1; TRBD1 might be the D (6 bases). The germline V and J ends were trimmed by 7 bases and 3 bases, with 15 bases remaining between them. The CDR3 runs to 14 residues. Germline V lookup: CDR1 SNHLY, CDR2 FYNNEI. The CDR3 region has the DNA TGTGCCAGCAACGAGGACAGACAACACACTGAAGCTTTCTTT. It yields the protein CASNEDRQHTEAFF.

V is TRBV5-1 and J is TRBJ1-1, with 7 bases identical to TRBD1. The CDR3 has 15 amino acids. Per germline, CDR1 SGHRS and CDR2 YFSETQ. V shed 4 bases, J shed 2 bases, and the junction held 8 bases outside the gene matches. The CDR3: CASSIQGPRNTEAFF. The CDR3, as DNA: TGCGCCAGCAGCATACAGGGGCCGCGTAACACTGAAGCTTTCTTT.

This clonotype was observed a handful of times. The rearrangement links TRBV5-1 to TRBJ1-2, with 10 bases lining up with TRBD1. The CDR3 has 15 residues. V was clipped by 1 base and J by 8 bases; unmatched bases: 8. The V gene's germline CDR1 is SGHRS and CDR2 YFSETQ. The CDR3 loop reads CASSLFIGQGDGYTF. CDR3 nucleotide sequence: TGCGCCAGCAGCTTGTTTATCGGACAGGGGGACGGCTACACCTTC. Complete variable domain (other parts from reference TRBV5-1 and TRBJ1-2): KAGVTQTPRYLIKTRGQQVTLSCSPISGHRSVSWYQQTPGQGLQFLFEYFSETQRNKGNFPGRFSGRQFSNSRSEMNVSTLELGDSALYLCASSLFIGQGDGYTFGSGTRLTVV.

This clonotype was picked up a small number of times. This chain joins TRBV12-3 or TRBV12-4 and TRBJ1-2, with a tentative D call TRBD1 (5 bases). CDR3 length equals 13 residues. V was cut by 3 bases and J by 8 bases, with 13 bases left in between. The CDR3, as DNA: TGTGCCAGCAGTTTGGTCCAGGGATCAGGCTACACCTTC. Translating gives CASSLVQGSGYTF.

V and J are TRBV5-1 and TRBJ2-2; D gene ambiguous. With 0 bases removed from V and 4 bases from J, the gap between germline ends came to 10 bases. The CDR3 totals 15 residues. Germline values: CDR1 SGHRS, CDR2 YFSETQ. This CDR3 is CASSLGGVVTGELFF. The CDR3 region has the DNA TGCGCCAGCAGCTTGGGTGGCGTTGTCACCGGGGAGCTGTTTTTT.

At least ten counts were recorded for this clonotype. V usage is TRBV12-3 or TRBV12-4 and J usage is TRBJ2-1; 8 bases are a match to TRBD1. The trim removed 7 bases at V and 5 bases at J, leaving 7 bases unmatched. CDR3 length: 14 amino acids. The CDR3 spells CASKTTGAHNEQFF. The CDR3 DNA follows: TGTGCCAGCAAAACGACAGGGGCCCACAATGAGCAGTTCTTC.

This chain joins TRBV6-1 and TRBJ1-1, with D perhaps TRBD1 (6 bases). This CDR3 has 13 amino acids. The V gene's germline CDR1 is MNHNS and CDR2 SASEGT. V lost 6 bases and J lost 3, with 11 bases in between. The CDR3 DNA reads TGTGCCAGCAGCATAAGGGGGGACACTGAAGCTTTCTTT. Translated: CASSIRGDTEAFF.

CDR3 DNA sequence: TGTGCCAGCAGCCAAAAGCGGGGGGGCCTCAGTGAGCAGTTCTTC. It yields the protein CASSQKRGGLSEQFF. V and J are TRBV3-1 and TRBJ2-1, with 10 bases lining up with TRBD2. The CDR3 extends over 15 amino acids. V was clipped by 2 bases and J by 9 bases; unmatched bases: 7. Germline CDR1 is LGHDT and CDR2 is YNNKEL (reference sequence).

This clonotype has more than one count but fewer than ten. V usage is TRBV20-1 and J usage is TRBJ1-2, with 8 positions matching TRBD1. The V gene end was trimmed by 3 bases and the J gene end by 12 bases; junction bases not matched to a gene: 6. This CDR3 contains 11 residues. CDR1 and CDR2 (germline): DFQATT, SNEGSKA (reference sequence). The CDR3 DNA follows: TGCAGTGCTAGCCCGGGACAGGTGGACACCTTC. This encodes CSASPGQVDTF.

The rearrangement joins TRBV12-3 or TRBV12-4 to TRBJ2-2, with 14 positions matching TRBD2. Unmatched junction bases numbered 5, after V lost 0 bases and J lost 5 bases. This CDR3 contains 18 residues. The CDR3 spells CASSLARGLAGETGELFF. CDR3 bases: TGTGCCAGCAGTTTAGCCCGGGGACTAGCGGGAGAAACCGGGGAGCTGTTTTTT.

This clonotype appeared a few times. The chain links TRBV7-6 to TRBJ2-3; D perhaps matches TRBD1 (5 bases). The CDR3 has 14 amino acids. Trimming removed 0 bases from V and 3 bases from J, with 7 bases in between. Germline V CDR1 and CDR2: SGHVS, FNYEAQ. CDR3 in amino acids: CASSLAQGTDTQYF. DNA for the CDR3: TGTGCCAGCAGCTTAGCTCAGGGAACAGATACGCAGTATTTT. Variable domain in full (rest from reference TRBV7-6 and TRBJ2-3): GAGVSQSPRYKVTKRGQDVALRCDPISGHVSLYWYRQALGQGPEFLTYFNYEAQQDKSGLPNDRFSAERPEGSISTLTIQRTEQRDSAMYRCASSLAQGTDTQYFGPGTRLTVL.